The 21 T cell receptor beta chains below all came from one sample that was sequenced in a study of blood T cell repertoires in COVID-19. This table comes from immunoSEQ multiplex PCR, and its TCRdb copy is limited to in-frame clones, with some not included. Of approximately 310,000 clones in the sample, roughly 85% were seen once. The sample was PBMCs or T cells enriched from blood (not recorded which). These receptors all come from a woman aged 25 to 39 who had been exposed to COVID-19.

This rearrangement joins TRBV9 to TRBJ2-3; 10 bases align to TRBD2. Germline V gene sequence: CDR1 SGDLS, CDR2 YYNGEE. V trimming: 3 bases; J trimming: 8 bases; junction bases outside the gene matches: 6. The CDR3 contains 14 residues. The CDR3 DNA follows: TGTGCCAGCAGCGCTAGCGGGAGTGACGGTACGCAGTATTTT. This translates into CASSASGSDGTQYF. Full variable domain (rest looked up from reference TRBV9 and TRBJ2-3): DSGVTQTPKHLITATGQRVTLRCSPRSGDLSVYWYQQSLDQGLQFLIQYYNGEERAKGNILERFSAQQFPDLHSELNLSSLELGDSALYFCASSASGSDGTQYFGPGTRLTVL.

This clone was detected a few times. The chain joins TRBV7-9 to TRBJ2-5, with TRBD1 matching 10 bases. The germline CDR1 and CDR2 sequences are SEHNR and FQNEAQ (reference sequence). The CDR3 totals 16 residues. With V trimmed by 5 bases and J by 1 base, 7 bases remained unmatched. This CDR3 reads CASSRGDRGLQETQYF. The CDR3 nucleotides are TGTGCCAGCAGCCGAGGGGACAGGGGACTCCAAGAGACCCAGTACTTC. The variable domain in full, completed from reference TRBV7-9 and TRBJ2-5, reads DTGVSQNPRHKITKRGQNVTFRCDPISEHNRLYWYRQTLGQGPEFLTYFQNEAQLEKSRLLSDRFSAERPKGSFSTLEIQRTEQGDSAMYLCASSRGDRGLQETQYFGPGTRLLVL.

The chain has TRBV29-1 and TRBJ2-7, with 7 bases that match TRBD1. The V gene's germline CDR1 is SQVTM and CDR2 ANQGSEA. Trimming removed 2 bases from V and 7 bases from J; junction bases left unmatched: 8. CDR3 size: 13 residues. Here the CDR3 reads CSVESQGTAEQYF. The CDR3 DNA follows: TGCAGCGTTGAATCTCAGGGGACAGCAGAGCAGTACTTC.

This chain joins TRBV5-1 and TRBJ1-5, with unresolved D. CDR1 and CDR2 from the germline V gene are SGHRS and YFSETQ. This CDR3 region has 15 residues. Between the trimmed V and J ends, which lost 0 bases and 0 bases, there was a span of 7 bases. The CDR3 is CASSLDGNSNQPQHF. DNA for the CDR3: TGCGCCAGCAGCTTGGACGGTAATAGCAATCAGCCCCAGCATTTT.

The genes are TRBV4-3 and TRBJ1-2; 9 bases align to TRBD1. The V and J ends lost 4 bases and 6 bases, in that order; junction bases with no gene match: 3. Germline CDR1 and CDR2: LGHNA and YSLEER. This CDR3 region has 13 residues. CDR3 in DNA: TGCGCCAGCAGCCCAGGGACAGGGAATGGCTACACCTTC. Its translation: CASSPGTGNGYTF.

In this sample, this clone turned up a few times. The rearrangement joins TRBV12-5 to TRBJ1-4, with D unclear. Germline lookup yields CDR1 LGHNT and CDR2 FRNRAP. V shed 9 bases and J shed 3 bases, with 14 bases lying between them. The CDR3 contains 14 residues. The CDR3 DNA is TGTGCTAGCATAACAAAGCGACCTAATGAAAAACTGTTTTTT. The encoded protein is CASITKRPNEKLFF.

This clone was seen only once. The rearrangement uses TRBV5-6 and TRBJ2-7, with 10 bases that match TRBD1. Germline V CDR1 and CDR2: SGHDT, YYEEEE. Germline trimming cut 3 bases from V and 6 bases from J; bases unmatched to any gene: 6. The CDR3 contains 14 residues. In DNA form, the CDR3 reads TGTGCCAGCAGCTGGGGACAGGGGAGGGCCGAGCAGTACTTC. As protein: CASSWGQGRAEQYF.

The CDR3 coding sequence is TGTGCCAGCAGCCCAGCCAGGGCTAGCGGCACAGATACGCAGTATTTT. Translation gives CASSPARASGTDTQYF. The gene calls are TRBV7-9 and TRBJ2-3, with D possibly TRBD2 on 6 matching bases. The ends were cut back, 5 bases at V and 1 base at J, with 16 bases in the middle. CDR3 size: 16 residues. CDR1 is SEHNR and CDR2 is FQNEAQ in the germline V gene (reference sequence).

The J gene is TRBJ2-2, the V gene TRBV7-9, with D maybe TRBD1 (6 bases). Germline loops: CDR1 SEHNR, CDR2 FQNEAQ (reference sequence). The CDR3 loop spans 14 amino acids. Trimming removed 3 bases at V and 7 bases at J, with 12 bases between. CDR3: CASSFPRDIGELFF. Here the CDR3 DNA reads TGTGCCAGCAGCTTTCCCCGGGACATCGGGGAGCTGTTTTTT. The whole variable domain, filled in from reference TRBV7-9 and TRBJ2-2, reads DTGVSQNPRHKITKRGQNVTFRCDPISEHNRLYWYRQTLGQGPEFLTYFQNEAQLEKSRLLSDRFSAERPKGSFSTLEIQRTEQGDSAMYLCASSFPRDIGELFFGEGSRLTVL.

Note on this clone: Other nucleotide sequences in the sample specify the same CDR3. The chain links TRBV5-1 to TRBJ2-7; tentatively, D is TRBD2 (5 bases). Trimming removed 5 bases at V and 3 bases at J, with 12 bases between. Germline-derived CDR1 and CDR2 are SGHRS and YFSETQ. The CDR3 loop spans 13 amino acids. The CDR3 here is CASSFGLSYEQYF. CDR3 nucleotides: TGCGCCAGCAGTTTTGGACTGAGCTACGAGCAGTACTTC.

The genes are TRBV5-4 and TRBJ2-5; D possibly corresponds to TRBD1 (6 bases). V dropped 0 bases and J dropped 2 bases, with 14 bases sitting between them. The germline gives CDR1 SGHNT, CDR2 YYREEE (reference sequence). CDR3 size: 16 residues. For the CDR3, the DNA is TGTGCCAGCAGCTTGGAGTTGGTCGGACAGCAAGAGACCCAGTACTTC. It translates to CASSLELVGQQETQYF.

J is TRBJ2-3 and V is TRBV27; 7 bases align to TRBD1. The V segment lost 6 bases and the J segment 3 bases; nucleotides outside the gene matches: 9. CDR1 and CDR2 from the germline V gene are MNHEY and SMNVEV (reference sequence). The length of the CDR3 is 15 residues. The DNA for the CDR3 is TGTGCCAGCAGGCCCCGAGGGGGCAGGACAGATACGCAGTATTTT. Its protein is CASRPRGGRTDTQYF.

The V gene is TRBV29-1, the J gene TRBJ1-4; TRBD1 agrees at 9 bases. V was clipped by 8 bases and J by 6 bases; unmatched bases: 7. The CDR3 covers 13 residues. The germline V gene has CDR1 SQVTM and CDR2 ANQGSEA. CDR3 sequence (DNA): TGCAGCACCCGACAGGGGGGAGATGAAAAACTGTTTTTT. Translated: CSTRQGGDEKLFF.

This chain links TRBV5-1 with TRBJ1-6, with TRBD1 matching over 8 bases. The germline CDR1 and CDR2 sequences are SGHRS and YFSETQ. There are 13 residues in the CDR3. J was trimmed by 8 bases and V by 5 bases; bases with no gene match: 3. The CDR3 protein is CASRDRVDSPLHF. CDR3 DNA: TGCGCCAGCAGGGACAGGGTTGATTCACCCCTCCACTTT. Together with reference TRBV5-1 and TRBJ1-6, the CDR3 gives the full variable domain: KAGVTQTPRYLIKTRGQQVTLSCSPISGHRSVSWYQQTPGQGLQFLFEYFSETQRNKGNFPGRFSGRQFSNSRSEMNVSTLELGDSALYLCASRDRVDSPLHFGNGTRLTVT.

The chain employs TRBV19 and TRBJ1-1; the match to TRBD1 covers 9 bases. Germline assignment: CDR1 LNHDA and CDR2 SQIVND (reference sequence). The J segment lost 3 bases and the V segment lost 5 bases, leaving 16 bases of the junction unmatched. The CDR3 is made up of 18 amino acids. This chain's CDR3 is CASSAQTGGLKGHTEAFF. The CDR3 DNA reads as TGTGCCAGTAGTGCCCAGACAGGGGGACTTAAGGGTCACACTGAAGCTTTCTTT.

The chain has TRBV6-5 and TRBJ1-1; the match to TRBD1 covers 9 bases. Germline V CDR1 and CDR2: MNHEY, SVGAGI. Trimming took 7 bases from V and 5 from J; bases not matched to a gene: 11. This CDR3 is built from 15 residues. DNA of the CDR3: TGTGCCAGCAACCGGGGTACAGGGGGCAGGACTGAAGCTTTCTTT. Translating gives CASNRGTGGRTEAFF.

This chain links TRBV9 with TRBJ1-5, with a weak D call TRBD1 (6 bases). Between the trimmed V and J ends, which lost 4 bases and 0 bases, there was a span of 11 bases. The CDR3 covers 15 residues. Germline V CDR1 and CDR2: SGDLS, YYNGEE. CDR3 residues: CASSQDSNSNQPQHF. In DNA, the CDR3 is TGTGCCAGCAGCCAGGACAGTAATAGCAATCAGCCCCAGCATTTT.

The rearrangement links TRBV7-2 to TRBJ2-5; D possibly corresponds to TRBD1 (6 bases). V gave up 5 bases and J gave up 4 bases, with 17 bases separating them. The length of the CDR3 is 15 residues. CDR1 is SGHTA and CDR2 is FQGNSA in the germline V gene. CDR3 loop: CASSHETGTGETQYF. The CDR3 DNA reads TGTGCCAGCAGCCACGAGACAGGAACGGGAGAGACCCAGTACTTC.

This clone has at least ten counts. The DNA for the CDR3 is TGCAGCGTCCCTTCCGGACAGGAAGCTTTCTTT. Translating it yields CSVPSGQEAFF. The chain carries TRBV29-1 and TRBJ1-1, with a weak D call TRBD1 (6 bases). V shed 6 bases and J shed 8 bases, with 13 bases lying between them. The CDR3 totals 11 residues. The V gene's germline CDR1 is SQVTM and CDR2 ANQGSEA.

This chain joins TRBV3-1 (or the pseudogene TRBV3-2) and TRBJ1-6; TRBD1 matches 8 bases. There are 13 residues in the CDR3. The germline V gene encodes CDR1 LGHDT and CDR2 YNNKEL (reference sequence). Trimming took 4 bases from V and 7 from J; bases not matched to a gene: 0. CDR3 DNA sequence: TGTGCCAGCAGCCGGGACAGGAATTCACCCCTCCACTTT. It yields the protein CASSRDRNSPLHF.

The chain employs TRBV5-1 and TRBJ1-1; no definite D call. Germline assignment: CDR1 SGHRS and CDR2 YFSETQ. The CDR3 loop spans 15 amino acids. V dropped 0 bases and J dropped 3 bases, with 12 bases sitting between them. DNA for the CDR3: TGCGCCAGCAGCTTGGGGGCAGTTCGTGACACTGAAGCTTTCTTT. It yields the protein CASSLGAVRDTEAFF.